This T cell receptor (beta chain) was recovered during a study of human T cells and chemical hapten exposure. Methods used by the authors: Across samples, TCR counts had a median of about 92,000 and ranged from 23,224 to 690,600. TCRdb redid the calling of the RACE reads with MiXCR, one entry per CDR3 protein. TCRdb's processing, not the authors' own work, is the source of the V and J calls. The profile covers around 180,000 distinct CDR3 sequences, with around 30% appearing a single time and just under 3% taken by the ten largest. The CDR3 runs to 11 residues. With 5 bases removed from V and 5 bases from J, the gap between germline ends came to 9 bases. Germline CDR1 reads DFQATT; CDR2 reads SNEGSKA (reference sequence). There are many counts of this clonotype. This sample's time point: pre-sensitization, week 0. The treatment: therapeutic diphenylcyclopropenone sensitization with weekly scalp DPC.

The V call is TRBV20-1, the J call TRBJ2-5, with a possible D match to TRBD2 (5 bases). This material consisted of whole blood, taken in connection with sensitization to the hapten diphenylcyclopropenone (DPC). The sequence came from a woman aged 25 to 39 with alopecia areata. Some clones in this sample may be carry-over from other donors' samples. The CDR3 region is CSALREETQYF. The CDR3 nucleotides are TGCAGTGCTTTGAGGGAGGAGACCCAGTACTTC.